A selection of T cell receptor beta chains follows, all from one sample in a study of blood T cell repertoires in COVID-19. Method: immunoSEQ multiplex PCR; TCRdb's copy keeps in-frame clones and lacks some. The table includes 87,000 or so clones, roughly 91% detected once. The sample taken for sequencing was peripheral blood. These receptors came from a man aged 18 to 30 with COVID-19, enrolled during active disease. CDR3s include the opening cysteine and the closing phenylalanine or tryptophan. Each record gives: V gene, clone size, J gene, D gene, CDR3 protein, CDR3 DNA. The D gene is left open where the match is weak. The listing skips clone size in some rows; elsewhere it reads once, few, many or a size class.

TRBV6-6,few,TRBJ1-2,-,CASSYMGPQYGYTF,TGTGCCAGCAGTTACATGGGCCCCCAATATGGCTACACCTTC
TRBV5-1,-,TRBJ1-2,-,CASSLDKTANYGYTF,TGCGCCAGCAGCTTGGATAAGACAGCTAACTATGGCTACACCTTC
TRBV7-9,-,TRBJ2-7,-,CASSSGTGVYEQYF,TGTGCCAGCAGCTCAGGGACGGGGGTTTACGAGCAGTACTTC
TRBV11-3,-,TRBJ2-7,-,CASSLDSGNAYEQYF,TGTGCCAGCAGCTTAGACAGCGGCAACGCCTACGAGCAGTACTTC
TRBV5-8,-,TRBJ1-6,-,CASSRYNSPLHF,TGTGCCAGCAGCCGGTATAATTCACCCCTCCACTTT
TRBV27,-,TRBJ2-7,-,CASSSWAGRYDEQYF,TGTGCCAGCAGTTCTTGGGCAGGAAGGTACGACGAGCAGTACTTC
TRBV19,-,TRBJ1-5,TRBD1,CASSTTDRGRGQPQHF,TGTGCCAGTAGTACCACCGACAGGGGGCGAGGTCAGCCCCAGCATTTT
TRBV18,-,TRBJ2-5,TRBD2,CASSPLTSGIQETQYF,TGTGCCAGCTCACCGCTAACTAGCGGCATCCAAGAGACCCAGTACTTC
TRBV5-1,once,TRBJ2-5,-,CASSFSYQETQYF,TGCGCCAGCAGCTTCAGTTACCAAGAGACCCAGTACTTC
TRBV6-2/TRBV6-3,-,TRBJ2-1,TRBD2,CASSRLAEGDEQFF,TGTGCCAGCAGTCGACTAGCGGAGGGGGATGAGCAGTTCTTC
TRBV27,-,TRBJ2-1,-,CASSLSPFRVQFF,TGTGCCAGCAGTTTATCCCCGTTCCGGGTGCAGTTCTTC
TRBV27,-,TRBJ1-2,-,CASSLIGGGRQAGYGYTF,TGTGCCAGCAGTTTAATCGGGGGGGGCCGACAGGCGGGCTATGGCTACACCTTC
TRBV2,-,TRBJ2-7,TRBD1,CAIPGTEGVEQYF,TGTGCCATCCCCGGGACAGAAGGGGTCGAGCAGTACTTC
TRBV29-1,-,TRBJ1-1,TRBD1,CSAGTGNTEAFF,TGCAGCGCCGGGACAGGGAACACTGAAGCTTTCTTT
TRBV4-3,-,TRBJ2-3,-,CASSQEWRDTQYF,TGCGCCAGCAGCCAAGAATGGAGAGATACGCAGTATTTT
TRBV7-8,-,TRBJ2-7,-,CASSTTSIYEQYF,TGTGCCAGCAGCACGACTAGTATCTACGAGCAGTACTTC
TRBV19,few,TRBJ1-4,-,CASIAAHGTNEKLFF,TGTGCCAGTATCGCGGCCCACGGCACTAATGAAAAACTGTTTTTT
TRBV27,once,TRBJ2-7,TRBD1,CASSTDRGHYEQYF,TGTGCCAGCAGTACCGACAGGGGACACTACGAGCAGTACTTC
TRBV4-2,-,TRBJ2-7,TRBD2,CASSSGLAGGGYEQYF,TGTGCCAGCAGCTCAGGACTAGCGGGAGGGGGGTACGAGCAGTACTTC
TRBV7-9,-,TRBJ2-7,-,CASSLRTGPYEQYF,TGTGCCAGCAGCTTACGCACAGGGCCCTACGAGCAGTACTTC
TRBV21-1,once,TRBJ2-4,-,CASSRRTSGSHWGYF,TGTGCCAGCAGCAGACGGACTAGCGGGAGCCATTGGGGGTACTTC
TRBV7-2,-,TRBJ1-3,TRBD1,CASSLNRSPGRGTGNTIYF,TGTGCCAGCAGCTTAAACAGAAGTCCGGGCAGGGGGACTGGAAACACCATATATTTT
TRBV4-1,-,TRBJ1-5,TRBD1,CASSSRDRGLSYSNQPQHF,TGCGCCAGCAGCAGCCGGGACAGGGGCCTCTCATATAGCAATCAGCCCCAGCATTTT
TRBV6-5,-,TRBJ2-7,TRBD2,CASSYSAGVRYEQYF,TGTGCCAGCAGTTACTCGGCGGGGGTGAGATACGAGCAGTACTTC
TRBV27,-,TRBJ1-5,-,CASSLAGFKPQHF,TGTGCCAGCAGTTTGGCGGGGTTCAAGCCCCAGCATTTT
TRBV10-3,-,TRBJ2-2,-,CAISPHGGLANTGELFF,TGTGCCATCAGCCCCCATGGGGGCCTCGCGAACACCGGGGAGCTGTTTTTT
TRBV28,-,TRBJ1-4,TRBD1,CASRILNDRGDEKLFF,TGTGCCAGCAGGATCCTTAACGACAGGGGGGATGAAAAACTGTTTTTT